Listed here is a single TCR beta chain. What it binds is not known. The CDR3 consists of 11 residues. Germline CDR1 reads DFQATT; CDR2 reads SNEGSKA (reference sequence). The V end lost 2 bases, the J end lost 3 bases, and 1 base lay between the germline ends. The data belong to a study of Ad26.COV2.S vaccination and SARS-CoV-2 variants. Assay used: immunoSEQ multiplex PCR; TCRdb lists only in-frame clones, some missing. The sample consists of over 110,000 clones, about nine tenths of them appearing once. Study-level results: Reports say spike-specific CD8+ and CD4+ T cell responses covered substantial breadth after vaccination. Vaccine recipients showed a spike-specific TCR breadth that was higher than in placebo recipients. The TCR breadth and depth analyses may have produced an underestimate of total T cell responses. It was found that vaccine and placebo recipients had similar non-spike TCR breadth.

The V and J genes are TRBV20-1 and TRBJ2-2; D call uncertain. This TCR derives from a human donor who had recovered from COVID-19. Material: peripheral blood, obtained after recovery from COVID-19. CDR3 in amino acids: CSARYTGELFF. CDR3 in DNA: TGCAGTGCTAGATACACCGGGGAGCTGTTTTTT.